These 15 T cell receptor beta chains were all obtained from the same sample, sequenced in a study of T cells in Graves' hyperthyroidism and ophthalmopathy. Amplification yielded TCR beta CDR3 regions, with RNA transcripts as the source. HTBI primers were employed in a first-round RT-PCR of the TCR CDR3. Via MiXCR, TCRdb re-called the multiplex PCR reads, giving one row per CDR3 protein. The sample holds a few hundred thousand distinct CDR3 sequences, 19% seen once. The source material was blood. The receptors were sampled from a woman aged 18-30 years with Graves' hyperthyroidism.

In its sample, this clonotype was seen many times. The chain is built from TRBV11-2 and TRBJ2-5; 9 nucleotides align to TRBD1. Germline CDR1 SGHAT, CDR2 FQNNGV. The CDR3 totals 14 residues. J gave up 4 bases and V 4 bases, and 4 bases lay outside the gene matches. The CDR3 reads CASSSGQGGETQYF. The CDR3 DNA sequence: TGTGCCAGCAGCTCGGGACAGGGAGGAGAGACCCAGTACTTC.

This rearrangement joins TRBV30 to TRBJ1-2, with D tentatively TRBD1 (6 bases). The V and J ends lost 0 bases and 7 bases respectively, with 15 bases between them. The CDR3 loop spans 14 amino acids. Germline-derived CDR1 and CDR2 are GTSNPN and SVGIG (reference sequence). CDR3 DNA sequence: TGTGCCTGGAGTGTTGGTGCGGGGGGCGGTGGCTACACCTTC. Protein: CAWSVGAGGGGYTF.

This clonotype was seen at least ten times. J is TRBJ1-5 and V is TRBV2, with 8 positions matching TRBD1. The CDR3 totals 14 residues. J gave up 6 bases and V 8 bases, and 9 bases lay outside the gene matches. Germline CDR1 SNHLY, CDR2 FYNNEI. CDR3 residues: CASRATGAGQPQHF. The CDR3 nucleotides read TGTGCCAGCCGAGCGACAGGGGCCGGTCAGCCCCAGCATTTT.

This clonotype has more than one count but fewer than ten. The CDR3 protein is CASSPSGPWEQYF. CDR3 nucleotides: TGTGCCAGCTCACCATCAGGCCCCTGGGAGCAGTACTTC. V usage is TRBV18 and J usage is TRBJ2-7; D call uncertain. This CDR3 has 13 residues. V dropped 2 bases and J dropped 7 bases, with 12 bases sitting between them. Germline loops: CDR1 KGHSH, CDR2 LQKENI.

This clonotype was counted at least ten times. The chain carries TRBV9 and TRBJ2-5; D perhaps matches TRBD1 (6 bases). The V end was cut by 3 bases, the J end by 5 bases, with 17 bases between. The V gene's germline CDR1 is SGDLS and CDR2 YYNGEE. The CDR3 has 15 amino acids. The CDR3 reads CASSGRGGLGETQYF. Here the CDR3 DNA reads TGTGCCAGCAGCGGCCGAGGGGGTCTGGGTGAGACCCAGTACTTC.

A note on this clonotype: A much larger clone lies a single base off, so this may be a read error. The rearrangement links TRBV6-1 to TRBJ2-7; 12 bases are a match to TRBD1. With V trimmed by 5 bases and J by 7 bases, 9 bases remained unmatched. The germline gives CDR1 MNHNS, CDR2 SASEGT. The CDR3 consists of 15 residues. The CDR3: CASSPPWDRGHEQYF. The CDR3 nucleotides read TGTGCCAGCAGTCCTCCCTGGGACAGGGGGCATGAGCAGTACTTC.

The chain recombines TRBV20-1 with TRBJ1-3, with 12 bases aligning to TRBD1. The germline V gene has CDR1 DFQATT and CDR2 SNEGSKA (reference sequence). V lost 0 bases to trimming and J lost 3 bases; unmatched junction nucleotides: 9. This CDR3 is 18 amino acids long. CDR3 sequence reads: CSARDRDRGQWYGNTIYF. The CDR3 nucleotides read TGCAGTGCTAGAGATCGGGACAGGGGGCAGTGGTATGGAAACACCATATATTTT.

This clonotype was observed many times. The chain employs TRBV12-3 or TRBV12-4 and TRBJ1-1; D unresolved. V shed 7 bases and J shed 10 bases, with 13 bases lying between them. CDR3 size: 11 residues. DNA for the CDR3: TGTGCCAGCATCGAACCCCGTGGAGCTTTCTTT. Protein: CASIEPRGAFF.

This clonotype showed up just once. A much larger clonotype is one base distant, so this may be a read error. Written as DNA, the CDR3 is TGTGCCAGCAGCCTTGTTCCAGGGAATGCCTACGAGCAGTACGTC. This codes for CASSLVPGNAYEQYV. The chain has TRBV14 and TRBJ2-7; perhaps TRBD1 as D (5 bases). The CDR3 runs 15 residues. The ends were cut back, 4 bases at V and 2 bases at J, with 15 bases in the middle. Germline V gives CDR1 SGHDN, CDR2 FVKESK.

This clonotype was found many times. This chain connects TRBV6-1 to TRBJ1-3; no clear D gene. With 4 bases removed from V and 2 bases from J, the gap between germline ends came to 9 bases. Germline values: CDR1 MNHNS, CDR2 SASEGT. CDR3 length: 14 amino acids. CDR3 DNA: TGTGCCAGCAGTGCCCCATGGGCTGGAAACACCATATATTTT. It encodes CASSAPWAGNTIYF.

This clonotype turned up a few times. The genes are TRBV11-2 and TRBJ1-4, with a weak D call TRBD1 (5 bases). V lost 2 bases and J lost 8, with 12 bases in between. The CDR3 has 14 residues. Germline V gene data show CDR1 as SGHAT and CDR2 as FQNNGV. The CDR3, as DNA: TGTGCCAGCAGCTTATTCTTGGGGCCCGAAAAACTGTTTTTT. Translation: CASSLFLGPEKLFF.

This clonotype was counted only a few times. The CDR3 region is CASSTPETSGGHTGELFF. In nucleotides, the CDR3 is TGTGCCAGCAGCACTCCAGAGACTAGCGGGGGCCACACCGGGGAGCTGTTTTTT. The chain links TRBV7-3 to TRBJ2-2; 12 bases match TRBD2. V shed 5 bases and J 3 bases; nucleotides not matched to a gene: 10. Looked up from germline, CDR1 is SGHTA and CDR2 is FQGTGA. The CDR3 length is 18 residues.

This clonotype was observed at least ten times. The chain uses TRBV2 and TRBJ2-7; a possible D gene is TRBD1 (6 bases). The ends were cut back, 7 bases at V and 1 base at J, with 17 bases in the middle. CDR3 size: 15 residues. The germline V gene encodes CDR1 SNHLY and CDR2 FYNNEI. CDR3 sequence: CASTRTGTTSYEQYF. CDR3 DNA sequence: TGTGCCAGCACCCGTACAGGGACCACTTCCTACGAGCAGTACTTC.

In its sample, this clonotype was seen many times. The chain joins TRBV2 to TRBJ2-4; D may be TRBD1 or TRBD2 (5 bases each). This CDR3 is 15 amino acids long. Germline lookup yields CDR1 SNHLY and CDR2 FYNNEI. The V end was cut by 4 bases, the J end by 3 bases, with 13 bases between. Here the CDR3 DNA reads TGTGCCAGCAGTGGAGGGACGTTAGGCAAAAACATTCAGTACTTC. Translation: CASSGGTLGKNIQYF.

This CDR3 is CASKPYGTTYEQYF. Here the CDR3 DNA reads TGTGCCAGCAAACCATATGGGACCACCTACGAGCAGTACTTC. This chain connects TRBV28 to TRBJ2-7; D is tentatively TRBD1 or TRBD2 (5 bases each). The V gene's germline CDR1 is MDHEN and CDR2 SYDVKM. The CDR3 is 14 amino acids. Trimming removed 7 bases from V and 2 bases from J, with 15 bases in between. The full variable domain, completed using reference TRBV28 and TRBJ2-7, is DVKVTQSSRYLVKRTGEKVFLECVQDMDHENMFWYRQDPGLGLRLIYFSYDVKMKEKGDIPEGYSVSREKKERFSLILESASTNQTSMYLCASKPYGTTYEQYFGPGTRLTVT.